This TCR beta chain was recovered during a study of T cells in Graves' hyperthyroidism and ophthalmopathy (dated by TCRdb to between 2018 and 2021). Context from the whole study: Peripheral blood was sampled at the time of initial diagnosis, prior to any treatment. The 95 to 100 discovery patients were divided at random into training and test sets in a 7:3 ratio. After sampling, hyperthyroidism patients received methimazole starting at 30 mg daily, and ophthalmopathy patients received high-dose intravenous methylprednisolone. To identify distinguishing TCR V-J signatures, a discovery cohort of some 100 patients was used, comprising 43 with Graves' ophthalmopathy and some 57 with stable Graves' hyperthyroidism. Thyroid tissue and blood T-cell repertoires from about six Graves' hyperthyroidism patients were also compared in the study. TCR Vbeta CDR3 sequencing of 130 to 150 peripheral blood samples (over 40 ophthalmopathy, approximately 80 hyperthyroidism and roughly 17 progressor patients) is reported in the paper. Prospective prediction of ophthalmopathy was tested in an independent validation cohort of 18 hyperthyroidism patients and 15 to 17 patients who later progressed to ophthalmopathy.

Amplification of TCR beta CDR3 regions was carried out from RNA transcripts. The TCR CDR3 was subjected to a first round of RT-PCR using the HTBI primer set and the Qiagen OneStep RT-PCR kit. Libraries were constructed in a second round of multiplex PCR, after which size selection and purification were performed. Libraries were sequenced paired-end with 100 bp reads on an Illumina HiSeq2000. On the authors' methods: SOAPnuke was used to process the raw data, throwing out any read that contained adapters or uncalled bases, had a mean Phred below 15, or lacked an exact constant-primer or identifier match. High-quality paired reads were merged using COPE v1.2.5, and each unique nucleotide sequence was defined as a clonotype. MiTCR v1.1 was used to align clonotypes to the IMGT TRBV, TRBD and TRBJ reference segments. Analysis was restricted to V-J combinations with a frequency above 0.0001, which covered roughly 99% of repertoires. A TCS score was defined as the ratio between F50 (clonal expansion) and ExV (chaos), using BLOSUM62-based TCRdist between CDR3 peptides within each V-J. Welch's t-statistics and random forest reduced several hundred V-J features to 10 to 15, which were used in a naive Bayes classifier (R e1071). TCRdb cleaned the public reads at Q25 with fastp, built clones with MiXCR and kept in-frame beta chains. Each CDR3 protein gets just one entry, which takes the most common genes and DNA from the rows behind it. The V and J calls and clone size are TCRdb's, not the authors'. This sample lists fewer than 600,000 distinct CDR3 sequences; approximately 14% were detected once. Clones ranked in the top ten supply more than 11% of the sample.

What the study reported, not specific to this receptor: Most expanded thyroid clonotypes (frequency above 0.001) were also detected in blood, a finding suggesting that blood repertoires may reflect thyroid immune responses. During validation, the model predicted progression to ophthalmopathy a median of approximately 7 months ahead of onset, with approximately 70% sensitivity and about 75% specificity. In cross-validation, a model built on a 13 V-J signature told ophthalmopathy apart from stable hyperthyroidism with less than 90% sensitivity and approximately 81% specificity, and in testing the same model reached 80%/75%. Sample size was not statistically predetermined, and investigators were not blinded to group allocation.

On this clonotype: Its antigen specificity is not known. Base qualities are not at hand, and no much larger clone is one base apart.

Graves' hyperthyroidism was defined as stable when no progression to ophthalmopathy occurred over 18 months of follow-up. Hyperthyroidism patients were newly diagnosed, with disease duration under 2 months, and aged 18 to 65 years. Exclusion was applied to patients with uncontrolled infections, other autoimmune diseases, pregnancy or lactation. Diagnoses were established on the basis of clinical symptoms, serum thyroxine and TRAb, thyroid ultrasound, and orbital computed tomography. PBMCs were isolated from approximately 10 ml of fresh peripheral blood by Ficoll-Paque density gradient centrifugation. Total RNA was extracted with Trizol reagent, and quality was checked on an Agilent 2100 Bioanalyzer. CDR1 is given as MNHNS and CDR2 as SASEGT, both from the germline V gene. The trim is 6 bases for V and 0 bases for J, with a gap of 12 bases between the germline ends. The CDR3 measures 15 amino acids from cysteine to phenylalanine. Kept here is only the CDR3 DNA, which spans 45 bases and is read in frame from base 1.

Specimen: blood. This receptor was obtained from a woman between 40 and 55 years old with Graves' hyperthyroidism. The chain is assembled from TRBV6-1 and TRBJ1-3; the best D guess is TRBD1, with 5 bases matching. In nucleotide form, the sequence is TGTGCCAGCAGGAGGGGATTAAACTCTGGAAACACCATATATTTT. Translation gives CASRRGLNSGNTIYF.